These T cell receptor beta chains were read from a single sample in a study of a mutant IDH1 vaccine in newly diagnosed glioma. Their cognate antigens are unknown. Libraries were prepared by immunoSEQ multiplex PCR; TCRdb keeps only in-frame clonotypes and omits some of them. There are 60,000 to 65,000 clones in the sample; around 84% occur only once, and over 3.5% lies in the top ten. The source was PBMCs, collected from a glioma patient whose treatment included an IDH1 peptide vaccine. The receptors stem from a man aged 25-45 years with glioma. Each CDR3 is given with its conserved first and last residue. Each record gives: CDR3 length, clone size, J gene, V gene, D gene, CDR3 protein, CDR3 DNA. A D gene is named only where the DNA matches it firmly. Size is omitted from some rows. Given values are once, few, many or a class for expanded clones.

15,once,TRBJ1-2,TRBV6-5,-,CASRDVSTLNYGYTF,TGTGCCAGCAGAGACGTCAGTACACTTAACTATGGCTACACCTTC
19,-,TRBJ2-6,TRBV7-9,TRBD2,CASSLPGLAGAAGANVLTF,TGTGCCAGCAGCCTACCGGGACTAGCGGGGGCGGCGGGGGCCAACGTCCTGACTTTC
15,-,TRBJ1-5,TRBV15,TRBD1,CATSEKGTDNQPQHF,TGTGCCACCAGCGAAAAAGGGACAGACAATCAGCCCCAGCATTTT
12,-,TRBJ2-1,TRBV10-3,-,CAISPTDNEQFF,TGTGCCATCAGCCCAACAGACAATGAGCAGTTCTTC
15,-,TRBJ2-3,TRBV11-2,-,CASSPGGGGGDTQYF,TGTGCCAGCAGCCCGGGCGGGGGCGGAGGAGATACGCAGTATTTT
15,-,TRBJ2-7,TRBV6-6,TRBD2,CASNEGGAGGYEQYF,TGTGCCAGCAATGAGGGGGGCGCGGGAGGGTACGAGCAGTACTTC
14,-,TRBJ2-7,TRBV11-2,-,CASSLNRPGGEQYF,TGTGCCAGCAGCTTAAACCGGCCCGGCGGCGAGCAGTACTTC
20,-,TRBJ2-1,TRBV2,TRBD1,CASSRLPGQGFPGSYNEQFF,TGTGCCAGCAGTCGACTTCCGGGACAGGGGTTTCCAGGGTCCTACAATGAGCAGTTCTTC
19,-,TRBJ2-4,TRBV27,TRBD1,CASSLNFRTGSVAKNIQYF,TGTGCCAGCAGTTTGAATTTTAGGACAGGATCTGTAGCCAAAAACATTCAGTACTTC
16,once,TRBJ2-7,TRBV19,-,CASSWRGGDSSYEQYF,TGTGCCAGTAGCTGGAGGGGGGGGGATTCCTCCTACGAGCAGTACTTC
16,-,TRBJ1-2,TRBV5-6,-,CASSPLVGPQPHGYTF,TGTGCCAGCAGCCCCCTGGTTGGGCCGCAGCCGCATGGCTACACCTTC
16,-,TRBJ2-2,TRBV27,TRBD2,CASSLRAGGHTGELFF,TGTGCCAGCAGTTTACGAGCGGGGGGGCACACCGGGGAGCTGTTTTTT
14,few,TRBJ1-1,TRBV5-1,-,CASSLGWGNTEAFF,TGCGCCAGCAGCTTGGGCTGGGGCAACACTGAAGCTTTCTTT
16,-,TRBJ2-6,TRBV6-4,TRBD1,CASSDVGGAGANVLTF,TGTGCCAGCAGTGATGTAGGGGGCGCTGGGGCCAACGTCCTGACTTTC
15,-,TRBJ1-6,TRBV9,TRBD1,CASSAGTGYNSPLHF,TGTGCCAGCAGCGCTGGGACAGGATACAATTCACCCCTCCACTTT
13,-,TRBJ2-7,TRBV19,-,CASSLQGPYEQYF,TGTGCCAGTAGCCTCCAGGGACCCTACGAGCAGTACTTC
17,-,TRBJ2-7,TRBV15,TRBD1,CATSRAGGQGVNYEQYF,TGTGCCACCAGCAGAGCCGGGGGACAGGGGGTCAACTACGAGCAGTACTTC
14,-,TRBJ1-2,TRBV27,TRBD1,CASSRTGGNYGYTF,TGTGCCAGCAGTAGGACAGGGGGAAACTATGGCTACACCTTC
15,-,TRBJ1-2,TRBV29-1,-,CSVGRTVGANYGYTF,TGCAGCGTTGGGCGGACAGTAGGCGCAAACTATGGCTACACCTTC
13,-,TRBJ2-3,TRBV28,-,CASSLQFADTQYF,TGTGCCAGCAGTTTACAGTTTGCAGATACGCAGTATTTT
14,-,TRBJ1-2,TRBV27,TRBD1,CASSFKGAAKGYTF,TGTGCCAGCAGTTTTAAGGGGGCAGCGAAAGGCTACACCTTC
15,-,TRBJ2-7,TRBV5-4,-,CASSLGIASSYEQYF,TGTGCCAGCAGCTTGGGAATAGCGAGCTCCTACGAGCAGTACTTC
14,-,TRBJ1-6,TRBV7-9,-,CASSLTGYNSPLHF,TGTGCCAGCAGCTTAACAGGTTATAATTCACCCCTCCACTTT
14,-,TRBJ2-7,TRBV5-1,-,CASSWAGRYYEQYF,TGCGCCAGCAGCTGGGCGGGCAGATACTACGAGCAGTACTTC
15,-,TRBJ2-5,TRBV15,-,CATSRIRGPQETQYF,TGTGCCACCAGCAGAATCCGGGGGCCTCAAGAGACCCAGTACTTC
14,-,TRBJ1-6,TRBV7-9,-,CASSFQGPNSPLHF,TGTGCCAGCAGCTTCCAGGGGCCCAATTCACCCCTCCACTTT
15,-,TRBJ2-1,TRBV6-5,-,CASSYSETHYNEQFF,TGTGCCAGCAGTTACTCGGAGACTCACTACAATGAGCAGTTCTTC
17,-,TRBJ2-1,TRBV5-6,TRBD2,CASSLTSGGPSYNEQFF,TGTGCCAGCAGCCTTACTAGCGGGGGCCCATCCTACAATGAGCAGTTCTTC
16,-,TRBJ2-5,TRBV7-7,-,CASSSSIGQFQETQYF,TGTGCCAGCAGCTCCTCAATCGGGCAATTCCAAGAGACCCAGTACTTC
16,-,TRBJ1-5,TRBV19,TRBD1,CASSTSKGAGDQPQHF,TGTGCCAGTAGTACATCCAAGGGGGCAGGTGATCAGCCCCAGCATTTT
14,-,TRBJ2-1,TRBV5-1,TRBD1,CASSLAGTGKEQFF,TGCGCCAGCAGCTTGGCCGGGACAGGGAAAGAGCAGTTCTTC
14,-,TRBJ1-2,TRBV6-5,-,CASSYSITGYGYTF,TGTGCCAGCAGTTACTCAATAACAGGGTACGGCTACACCTTC
17,-,TRBJ2-3,TRBV2,TRBD1,CASSSRDRATSTDTQYF,TGTGCCAGCAGTTCCCGGGACAGGGCCACTAGCACAGATACGCAGTATTTT
16,-,TRBJ1-1,TRBV5-1,-,CASRPDAGSMNTEAFF,TGCGCCAGCAGACCCGACGCGGGATCCATGAACACTGAAGCTTTCTTT
14,-,TRBJ1-3,TRBV5-5,TRBD1,CASSLRQGGNTIYF,TGTGCCAGCAGCTTGAGACAGGGTGGAAACACCATATATTTT
16,-,TRBJ2-4,TRBV4-1,-,CASSQVTELAKNIQYF,TGCGCCAGCAGCCAGGTGACAGAGTTAGCCAAAAACATTCAGTACTTC
16,-,TRBJ1-1,TRBV13,-,CASIFSGEGIVAEAFF,TGTGCCAGCATTTTCTCTGGGGAGGGGATCGTGGCTGAAGCTTTCTTT
14,-,TRBJ1-1,TRBV9,-,CASSVGPTNTEAFF,TGTGCCAGCAGCGTAGGTCCAACGAACACTGAAGCTTTCTTT
15,-,TRBJ1-5,TRBV6-5,TRBD1,CASSADRGRNQPQHF,TGTGCCAGCAGTGCGGACAGGGGAAGAAATCAGCCCCAGCATTTT
17,-,TRBJ1-5,TRBV5-8,TRBD1,CASSLQKQGVSNQPQHF,TGTGCCAGCAGCTTGCAGAAACAGGGGGTAAGCAATCAGCCCCAGCATTTT
15,medium-sized,TRBJ2-1,TRBV6-4,TRBD2,CASSGTSGGANEQFF,TGTGCCAGCAGTGGGACTAGCGGGGGGGCCAATGAGCAGTTCTTC
16,-,TRBJ2-1,TRBV2,TRBD2,CASSQWTAGTRSEQFF,TGTGCCAGCAGCCAGTGGACAGCCGGGACTAGAAGTGAGCAGTTCTTC
13,few,TRBJ1-5,TRBV30,-,CAWSELTNQPQHF,TGTGCCTGGAGTGAGCTGACCAATCAGCCCCAGCATTTT
16,-,TRBJ2-1,TRBV19,TRBD2,CASSMEWLAGGHEQFF,TGTGCCAGTAGTATGGAGTGGCTAGCGGGGGGACATGAGCAGTTCTTC
13,-,TRBJ2-7,TRBV7-6,-,CASSPDQLREQYF,TGTGCCAGCAGCCCTGACCAACTACGGGAGCAGTACTTC
17,once,TRBJ2-5,TRBV5-4,TRBD2,CASSILLAGGSKETQYF,TGTGCCAGCAGCATATTACTAGCGGGGGGCTCCAAAGAGACCCAGTACTTC
16,-,TRBJ2-7,TRBV4-1,TRBD1,CASSQDGTESSYEQYF,TGCGCCAGCAGCCAAGATGGGACAGAGAGCTCCTACGAGCAGTACTTC
15,-,TRBJ1-5,TRBV6-5,TRBD1,CASSPDRGKHQPQHF,TGTGCCAGCTCGCCGGACAGGGGTAAACATCAGCCCCAGCATTTT
13,-,TRBJ2-7,TRBV6-5,-,CASSSSRSYEQYF,TGTGCCAGCAGTTCCTCACGATCCTACGAGCAGTACTTC
15,few,TRBJ2-3,TRBV11-2,TRBD2,CASSHGLALEDTQYF,TGTGCCAGCAGTCATGGACTAGCGTTAGAAGATACGCAGTATTTT
14,-,TRBJ1-3,TRBV7-9,-,CASSSFSSGNTIYF,TGTGCCAGCAGCTCTTTTAGCTCTGGAAACACCATATATTTT
16,-,TRBJ2-3,TRBV6-1,-,CASSDRGLPQGDTQYF,TGTGCCAGCAGTGACAGGGGATTGCCTCAGGGAGATACGCAGTATTTT
12,-,TRBJ2-7,TRBV30,-,CAWNGGDYEQYF,TGTGCCTGGAACGGCGGAGACTACGAGCAGTACTTC
11,-,TRBJ1-1,TRBV21-1,-,CASPAGGEAFF,TGTGCCAGCCCCGCAGGCGGTGAAGCTTTCTTT
15,-,TRBJ1-1,TRBV4-1,-,CASSHARGESTEAFF,TGCGCCAGCAGCCACGCCCGAGGGGAGAGCACTGAAGCTTTCTTT
18,-,TRBJ2-6,TRBV18,-,CASSHSGLGLSGANVLTF,TGTGCCAGCTCACACAGTGGTCTAGGACTCTCTGGGGCCAACGTCCTGACTTTC
15,-,TRBJ2-7,TRBV7-6,-,CASRLGAGGMYEQYF,TGTGCCAGCAGGTTAGGCGCCGGAGGGATGTACGAGCAGTACTTC
13,once,TRBJ1-2,TRBV29-1,TRBD1,CSAQTGNNYGYTF,TGCAGCGCCCAGACAGGGAACAACTATGGCTACACCTTC
14,-,TRBJ1-3,TRBV30,TRBD1,CACTPTGFGDTIYF,TGTGCCTGTACCCCGACAGGGTTTGGAGACACCATATATTTT
14,-,TRBJ1-2,TRBV11-2,-,CASSLTRSGDGYTF,TGTGCCAGCAGCTTAACCAGGAGTGGCGATGGCTACACCTTC